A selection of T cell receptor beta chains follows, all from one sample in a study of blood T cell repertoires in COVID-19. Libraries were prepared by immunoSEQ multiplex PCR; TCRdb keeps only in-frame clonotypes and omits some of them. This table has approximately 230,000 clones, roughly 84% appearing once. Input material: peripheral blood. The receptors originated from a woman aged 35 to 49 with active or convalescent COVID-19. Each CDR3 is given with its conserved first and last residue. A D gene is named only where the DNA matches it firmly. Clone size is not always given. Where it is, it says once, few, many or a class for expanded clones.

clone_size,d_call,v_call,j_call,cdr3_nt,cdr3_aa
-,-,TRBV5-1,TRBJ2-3,TGCGCCAGCAGCTTGGCCCCAAGCGGCACAGATACGCAGTATTTT,CASSLAPSGTDTQYF
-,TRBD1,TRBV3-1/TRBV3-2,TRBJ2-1,TGTGCCAGCAGTCAATTCGGACAGGGAATGGATGAGCAGTTCTTC,CASSQFGQGMDEQFF
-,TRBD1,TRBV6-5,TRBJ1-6,TGTGCCAGCAGTTACGGGGGACAGGGGAGTTCACCCCTCCACTTT,CASSYGGQGSSPLHF
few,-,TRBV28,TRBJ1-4,TGTGCCAGCAGTCCTAGCTCTGCAACTAATGAAAAACTGTTTTTT,CASSPSSATNEKLFF
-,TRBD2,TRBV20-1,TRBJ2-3,TGCAGTGCTAGTCCGGGCTGGCGGGGGGGCCTAGATACGCAGTATTTT,CSASPGWRGGLDTQYF
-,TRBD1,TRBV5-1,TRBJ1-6,TGCGCCAGCAGCACTACAGGGGGCACCTATAATTCACCCCTCCACTTT,CASSTTGGTYNSPLHF
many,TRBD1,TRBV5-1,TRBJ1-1,TGCGCCAGCAGCTTGGCCAGGGGGGTGAACACTGAAGCTTTCTTT,CASSLARGVNTEAFF
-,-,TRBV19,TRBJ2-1,TGTGCCAGTACTTGGCAGGGGAGAAACAATGAGCAGTTCTTC,CASTWQGRNNEQFF
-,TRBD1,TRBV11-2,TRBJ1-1,TGTGCCAGCAGCTTAGAACAGGGGTTGTCAGCTTTCTTT,CASSLEQGLSAFF
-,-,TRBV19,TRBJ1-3,TGTGCCAGTAGTCGACCGGGACACCGCTTCTCTGGAAACACCATATATTTT,CASSRPGHRFSGNTIYF
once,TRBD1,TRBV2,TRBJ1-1,TGTGCCAGCAGTGTGACAGGGCCTGAAGCTTTCTTT,CASSVTGPEAFF
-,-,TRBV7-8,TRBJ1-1,TGTGCCAGCAGGTCGAATGGGCGAGTGAACACTGAAGCTTTCTTT,CASRSNGRVNTEAFF
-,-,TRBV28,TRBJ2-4,TGTGCCAGCAGTTTGGCCCATCAGTACTTC,CASSLAHQYF
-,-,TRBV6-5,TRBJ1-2,TGTGCCAGCAGTTACTCGGCCAGATTTGATGGCTACACCTTC,CASSYSARFDGYTF
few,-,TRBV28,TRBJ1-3,TGTGCCAGCAGTTGGGGGGGGACCTCTGGAAACACCATATATTTT,CASSWGGTSGNTIYF
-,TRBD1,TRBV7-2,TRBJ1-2,TGTGCCAGCAGCCAACGGGGACAGAGGACTAACTATGGCTACACCTTC,CASSQRGQRTNYGYTF
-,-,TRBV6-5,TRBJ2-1,TGTGCCAGCACCTTGAAAAAGGGGGTGAGTCAGTTCTTC,CASTLKKGVSQFF
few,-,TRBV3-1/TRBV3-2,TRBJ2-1,TGTGCCAGCAGATCACAGGTTGAGCAGTTCTTC,CASRSQVEQFF
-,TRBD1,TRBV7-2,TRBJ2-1,TGTGCCAGCAGCTTGATGGGGACAGGGATAGATGAGCAGTTCTTC,CASSLMGTGIDEQFF
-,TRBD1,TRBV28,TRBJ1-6,TGTGCCAGCACCCCGGCTGGACAGGGGAGCGGTTCACCCCTCCACTTT,CASTPAGQGSGSPLHF
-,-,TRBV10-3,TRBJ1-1,TGTGCCATCAGTGAGTCCGGGACTCAGAACACTGAAGCTTTCTTT,CAISESGTQNTEAFF
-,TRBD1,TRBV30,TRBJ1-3,TGTGCCTGGAGTCGCCCGATGACAGGGACTGGAAACACCATATATTTT,CAWSRPMTGTGNTIYF
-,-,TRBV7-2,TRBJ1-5,TGTGCCAGCAGCTTAGGACTAACAGATGGCAATCAGCCCCAGCATTTT,CASSLGLTDGNQPQHF